Sequencing of this TCR beta chain was carried out in a study of shared clonotypes between healthy human individuals. Across the whole study: The plates for each donor numbered three CD4 naive, three CD4 memory, two CD8 naive and one CD8 memory.

Assay: immunoSEQ multiplex PCR; the TCRdb copy retains only in-frame clones and omits some. Of roughly 650,000 clones in the sample, 95% to 98% were seen once. From CD4+ cells came CD45RA+ naive and CD45RA-negative memory subsets. Trimming took off 2 bases at V and 8 bases at J, with 13 bases between the two ends. Germline V gene data show CDR1 as SEHNR and CDR2 as FQNEAQ (reference sequence). The CDR3 is made up of 14 amino acids. Concerning this clone: Antigen: not known.

Findings and limits, study-wide: Sampling used blood alone; tissue repertoires probably differ. Genetic and exposure-history diversity was limited by the small donor number.

This sequence originates from a woman in her twenties or thirties in good health. V gene TRBV7-9 combines with J gene TRBJ2-1; D gene unclear. The sample was naive CD4+ T cells sorted from blood. Documented subset: CD45RA+ positively selected. This CDR3 is CASSLKRSGDEQFF. The CDR3 region has the DNA TGTGCCAGCAGCTTAAAGCGAAGTGGCGATGAGCAGTTCTTC.